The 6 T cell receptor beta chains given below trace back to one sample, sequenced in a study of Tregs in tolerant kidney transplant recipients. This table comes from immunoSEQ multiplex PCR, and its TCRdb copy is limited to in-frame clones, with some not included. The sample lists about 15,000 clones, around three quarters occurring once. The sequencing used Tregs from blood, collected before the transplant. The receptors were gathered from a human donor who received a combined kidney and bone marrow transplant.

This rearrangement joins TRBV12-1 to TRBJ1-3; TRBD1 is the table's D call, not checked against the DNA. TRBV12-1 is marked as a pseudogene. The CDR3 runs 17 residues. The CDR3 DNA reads TGTGCCAGCAGCCCAACCACCGGGACAATCTCTGGAAACACCATATATTTT. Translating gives CASSPTTGTISGNTIYF.

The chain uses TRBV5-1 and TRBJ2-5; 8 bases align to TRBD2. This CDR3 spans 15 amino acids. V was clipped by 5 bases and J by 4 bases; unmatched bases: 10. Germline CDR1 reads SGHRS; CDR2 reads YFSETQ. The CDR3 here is CASRTPGRAGETQYF. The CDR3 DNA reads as TGCGCCAGCAGGACGCCCGGGAGGGCCGGAGAGACCCAGTACTTC.

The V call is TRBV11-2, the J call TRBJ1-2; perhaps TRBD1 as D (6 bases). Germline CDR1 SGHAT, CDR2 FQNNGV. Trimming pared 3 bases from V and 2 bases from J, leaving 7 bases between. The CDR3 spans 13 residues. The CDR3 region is CASSLRGNYGYTF. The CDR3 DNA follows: TGTGCCAGCAGCTTGAGGGGGAACTATGGCTACACCTTC.

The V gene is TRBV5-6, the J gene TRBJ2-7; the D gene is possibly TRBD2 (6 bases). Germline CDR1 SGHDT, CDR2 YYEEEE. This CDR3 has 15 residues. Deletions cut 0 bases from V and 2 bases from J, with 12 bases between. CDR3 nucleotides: TGTGCCAGCAGCTTGGGATCCGGAGGGGCCTACGAGCAGTACTTC. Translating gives CASSLGSGGAYEQYF.

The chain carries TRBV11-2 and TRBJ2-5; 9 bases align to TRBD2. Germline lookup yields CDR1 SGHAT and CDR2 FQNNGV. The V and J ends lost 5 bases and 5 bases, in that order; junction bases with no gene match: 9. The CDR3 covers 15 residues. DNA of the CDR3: TGTGCCAGCAGCGAACAAGCGGGGGGCCGGGAGACCCAGTACTTC. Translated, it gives CASSEQAGGRETQYF.

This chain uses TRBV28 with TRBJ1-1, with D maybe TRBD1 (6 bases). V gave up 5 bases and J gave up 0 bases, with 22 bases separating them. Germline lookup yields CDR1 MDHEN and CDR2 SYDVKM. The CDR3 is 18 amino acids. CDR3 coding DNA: TGTGCCAGCAGTATCGGTTTTAAGGGGGAAGTGATGAACACTGAAGCTTTCTTT. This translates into CASSIGFKGEVMNTEAFF.